This T cell receptor beta chain was found in a study of radiotherapy plus CTLA-4 blockade in lung cancer. Overall study: An objective response was seen in about a sixth of patients, and disease control in about 31%.

Focal radiation was given together with CTLA-4 blockade (ipilimumab) to patients with chemo-refractory metastatic non-small-cell lung cancer. The ends were cut back, 7 bases at V and 2 bases at J, with 12 bases in the middle. The germline CDR1 and CDR2 sequences are MDHEN and SYDVKM. This CDR3 has 13 amino acids. Produced via immunoSEQ multiplex PCR; TCRdb's table is partial and in-frame only. This sample carries roughly 100,000 clones, 82% of them seen once, and the ten largest clones take about 23%. As regards this clone: Its target is not known.

General observations from the study: TCR clones originating in tumors grew in number in blood after radiotherapy plus ipilimumab. Reports state that early shifts in blood T cell clones, with interferon-beta, best predicted response.

The chain employs TRBV28 and TRBJ2-7; D possibly matches TRBD1 or TRBD2 (5 bases each). This TCR derives from a human donor with non-small cell lung cancer that progressed on radiotherapy plus ipilimumab. The sequences come from peripheral blood, collected from a patient treated with radiotherapy plus ipilimumab. The CDR3 DNA sequence: TGTGCCAGCAACCGGGACCGACCCTACGAGCAGTACTTC. This codes for CASNRDRPYEQYF.